Following are 8 T cell receptor beta chains from one sample sequenced in a study of blood T cell repertoires in COVID-19. TCRdb's copy holds only in-frame clones and misses some; the assay was immunoSEQ multiplex PCR. The sample has approximately 54,000 clones; more than 80% are singletons. Sequenced material: peripheral blood. The receptor set was obtained from a woman aged 55-69 years with acute or convalescent COVID-19.

The chain is built from TRBV5-6 and TRBJ1-1; the D gene is possibly TRBD1 (6 bases). Germline V lookup: CDR1 SGHDT, CDR2 YYEEEE. The length of the CDR3 is 12 residues. V dropped 6 bases and J dropped 7 bases, with 13 bases sitting between them. DNA for the CDR3: TGTGCCAGCACCTCGGGGGGGCTTGAAGCTTTCTTT. Its translation is CASTSGGLEAFF. The complete variable domain, with remaining parts taken from reference TRBV5-6 and TRBJ1-1, reads DAGVTQSPTHLIKTRGQQVTLRCSPKSGHDTVSWYQQALGQGPQFIFQYYEEEERQRGNFPDRFSGHQFPNYSSELNVNALLLGDSALYLCASTSGGLEAFFGQGTRLTVV.

The chain recombines TRBV5-8 with TRBJ1-2; TRBD1 might be the D (6 bases). The germline V and J ends were trimmed by 0 bases and 3 bases, with 12 bases remaining between them. This CDR3 comprises 15 residues. Germline CDR1 SGHTS, CDR2 YDEGEE. Written as DNA, the CDR3 is TGTGCCAGCAGCTTGGTAACCAGGGGCGACTATGGCTACACCTTC. Encoded protein: CASSLVTRGDYGYTF.

This clone was picked up one time. The CDR3 reads CASSLVPSGMNNEQFF. The CDR3, as DNA: TGCGCCAGCAGCTTGGTCCCTAGCGGGATGAACAATGAGCAGTTCTTC. V and J are TRBV5-1 and TRBJ2-1, with TRBD2 matching 9 bases. The CDR3 has 16 amino acids. Unmatched junction bases numbered 6, after V lost 0 bases and J lost 5 bases. Germline V lookup: CDR1 SGHRS, CDR2 YFSETQ.

The rearrangement links TRBV16 to TRBJ2-5; a weak D match, TRBD2 (6 bases). With 3 bases removed from V and 0 bases from J, the gap between germline ends came to 17 bases. The CDR3 is made up of 17 amino acids. The germline CDR1 and CDR2 sequences are KGHSY and FQNENV. The CDR3, as DNA: TGTGCCAGCAGCCATTTCCCAACGGGGGAGTACCAAGAGACCCAGTACTTC. Translation gives CASSHFPTGEYQETQYF.

V is TRBV12-3 or TRBV12-4 and J is TRBJ2-1; 7 bases map to TRBD2. The CDR3 runs to 13 residues. J lost 9 bases, V lost 5 bases, and 7 bases had no gene match. CDR3 sequence (DNA): TGTGCCAGCAGTCCCGGACTAGGCGGTGAGCAGTTCTTC. Encoded protein: CASSPGLGGEQFF.

CDR3 amino acids: CASRGRGGYNEQYF. CDR3 bases: TGTGCCAGCAGAGGGCGGGGGGGCTACAACGAGCAGTACTTC. This chain connects TRBV2 to TRBJ2-7; 9 bases agree with TRBD2. Germline assignment: CDR1 SNHLY and CDR2 FYNNEI. CDR3 size: 14 residues. V trimming: 6 bases; J trimming: 5 bases; junction bases outside the gene matches: 8.

The chain employs TRBV4-2 and TRBJ1-6, with D uncertain. The CDR3 length is 14 residues. CDR1 is LGHNA, CDR2 YNFKEQ, per germline. With 0 bases removed from V and 9 bases from J, the gap between germline ends came to 9 bases. The DNA of the CDR3 is TGTGCCAGCAGCCAAGAACAGCCCGGTTCACCCCTCCACTTT. Translation gives CASSQEQPGSPLHF.

A few counts support this clone. The chain has TRBV4-1 and TRBJ2-7; possibly TRBD1 for D (6 bases). CDR3 length equals 14 residues. V lost 0 bases to trimming and J lost 5 bases, with 11 bases between them. Germline CDR1 is MGHRA and CDR2 is YSYEKL. The CDR3 spells CASSQDNRDHEQYF. The CDR3 nucleotides are TGCGCCAGCAGCCAAGATAACAGGGACCACGAGCAGTACTTC.